These T cell receptor beta chains were read from a single sample in a study of blood T cell repertoires in COVID-19. Sequencing was performed with immunoSEQ multiplex PCR; in TCRdb, only in-frame clones are kept and a portion is missing. The table shows some 350,000 clones, with around 87% occurring only once. What was sequenced was peripheral blood. These receptors were collected from a human donor in a cohort sampled during active COVID-19. Both conserved end residues are part of each CDR3.

V gene	CDR3 length	J gene	CDR3 protein
TRBV5-5	14	TRBJ1-6	CASSFRDSHSPLHF
TRBV6-2/TRBV6-3	16	TRBJ2-2	CASSHSGLKGRGELFF
TRBV7-2	15	TRBJ2-7	CASSSVAGGRGEQYF
TRBV15	16	TRBJ1-5	CATSGTFGTVNQPQHF
TRBV19	11	TRBJ2-7	CALSPTSEQYF
TRBV9	15	TRBJ1-5	CASSGGGGDNQPQHF
TRBV6-5	14	TRBJ1-4	CASSYSFQNEKLFF
TRBV3-1/TRBV3-2	16	TRBJ2-4	CASSQESRRGGDIQYF
TRBV4-2	16	TRBJ2-6	CASSPEDFSGANVLTF
TRBV18	16	TRBJ1-2	CASSQDRTPSNYGYTF
TRBV19	18	TRBJ1-5	CASSAWTGNTNSNQPQHF
TRBV7-9	14	TRBJ2-2	CASSHSTGTGELFF
TRBV10-1	15	TRBJ2-5	CASSDPATGRETQYF
TRBV7-8	14	TRBJ2-7	CASSFGQDNYEQYF
TRBV28	19	TRBJ2-1	CASSFPLGRETWSDDEQFF
TRBV15	14	TRBJ2-2	CATSRTENTGELFF
TRBV7-8	14	TRBJ2-7	CASSLNAGDYEQYF
TRBV18	18	TRBJ1-5	CASSPQGAGSGSNQPQHF
TRBV19	14	TRBJ2-2	CASSMPEVPGELFF
TRBV12-3/TRBV12-4	13	TRBJ2-5	CASSLGHRETQYF
TRBV30	21	TRBJ2-3	CAWSFTLSLGTSGRSTDTQYF
TRBV28	14	TRBJ1-2	CASTPTKINYGYTF
TRBV5-1	17	TRBJ2-7	CASSSSAGEPVPYEQYF
TRBV19	12	TRBJ2-1	CASSFRDTEQFF
TRBV5-5	16	TRBJ2-1	CASSQRLAGDMNEQFF
TRBV6-5	12	TRBJ2-5	CASRASSGTQYF
TRBV13	16	TRBJ2-1	CASSLAGGGPYNEQFF
TRBV3-1/TRBV3-2	17	TRBJ2-2	CASSSQGAGWDTGELFF
TRBV11-2	13	TRBJ2-1	CASSFGGNNEQFF
TRBV6-8	12	TRBJ1-2	CASRKQGGGYTF
TRBV3-1/TRBV3-2	15	TRBJ2-4	CASSPRLGGGTDQYF
TRBV3-1/TRBV3-2	15	TRBJ2-3	CASSQGWTSTDTQYF
TRBV4-1	15	TRBJ1-2	CASSQLSGLPYGYTF
TRBV29-1	14	TRBJ2-7	CSVDKTGSPYEQYF
TRBV28	11	TRBJ1-4	CASRGTLSLFF
TRBV6-4	15	TRBJ2-6	CASSEYSDGANVLTF
TRBV11-3	15	TRBJ2-6	CASSFRHGGANVLTF
TRBV11-3	16	TRBJ2-1	CASSSFLAGGSNEQFF
TRBV3-1/TRBV3-2	16	TRBJ2-7	CASSQDHSGKLYEQYF
TRBV7-2	14	TRBJ1-5	CASSLVEGKWPQHF
TRBV10-3	12	TRBJ1-1	CAISSVASRAFF
TRBV28	14	TRBJ2-1	CASSLFGLANEQFF
TRBV19	15	TRBJ1-2	CASSTVTGRMGGYTF
TRBV5-6	14	TRBJ2-7	CASSRTTGGYEQYF
TRBV2	15	TRBJ1-1	CASSNHRGQNTEAFF